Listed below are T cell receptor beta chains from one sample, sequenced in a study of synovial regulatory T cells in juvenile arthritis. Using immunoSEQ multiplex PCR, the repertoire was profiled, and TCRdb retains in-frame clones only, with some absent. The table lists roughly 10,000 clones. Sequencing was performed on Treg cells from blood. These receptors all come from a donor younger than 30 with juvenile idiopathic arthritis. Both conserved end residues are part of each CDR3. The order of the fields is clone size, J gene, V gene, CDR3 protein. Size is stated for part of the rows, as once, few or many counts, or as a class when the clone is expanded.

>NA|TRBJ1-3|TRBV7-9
CASSAILGTGYF
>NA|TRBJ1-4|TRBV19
CASTAGGLKLFF
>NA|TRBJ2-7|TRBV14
CASRTSGGYEQYF
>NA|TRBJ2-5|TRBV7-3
CASSPQGSETQYF
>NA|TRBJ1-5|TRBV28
CASSNPGTGNQPQHF
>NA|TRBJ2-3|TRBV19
CASSIRTSGNTDTQYF
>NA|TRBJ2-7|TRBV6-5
CATRTGSYEQYF
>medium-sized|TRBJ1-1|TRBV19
CASSRWTGGNTEAFF
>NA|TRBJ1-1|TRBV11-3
CASSLFRGTEAFF
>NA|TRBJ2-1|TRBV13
CASSLGLAGYNEQFF
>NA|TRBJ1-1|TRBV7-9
CASSSQENTEAFF
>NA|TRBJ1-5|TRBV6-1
CASSFRGVRNQPQHF
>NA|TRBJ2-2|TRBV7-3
CASSPGGTGELFF
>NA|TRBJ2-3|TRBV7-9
CASSLALTGGKTDTQYF
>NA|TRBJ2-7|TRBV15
CATSRDNRGEQYF
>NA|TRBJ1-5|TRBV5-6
CASSLGWGGGGQPQHF
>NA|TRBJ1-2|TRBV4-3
CASSPGQGEDYGYTF
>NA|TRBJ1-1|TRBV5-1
CASATGTGYGHTEAFF
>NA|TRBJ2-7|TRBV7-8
CASSLTGYEQYF